The clone carrying this T cell receptor beta chain was seen at least ten times. Library construction for TCR beta used iRepertoire HTBI primers and Arm-PCR of CDR3 regions. TCRdb called the multiplex PCR reads again in MiXCR, with one record for every CDR3 protein. The sample comprises 400,000 to 500,000 distinct CDR3 sequences, about 20% of which are singletons, and roughly 13% rests with the top ten. The time point here: persistent/refractory GD, antithyroid drugs over 5 years with positive TRAb. From PBMCs, RNA was extracted and then used to make the TCR library. Graves' disease diagnoses used American Thyroid Association guidelines. These data originate in a study of regulatory T cells in long-lasting Graves disease. About the study: Persistent cases took antithyroid drugs over 5 years and stayed TSH receptor antibody positive.

V was cut by 2 bases and J by 4 bases, with 5 bases left in between. The germline V gene encodes CDR1 GTSNPN and CDR2 SVGIG (reference sequence). The CDR3 extends over 12 amino acids. Sequences were derived from peripheral blood mononuclear cells (PBMCs), sampled when the disease was refractory, from a patient treated with antithyroid drugs. This receptor was identified in a female donor with Graves disease. The chain is built from TRBV30 and TRBJ1-4; unclear D gene. Here the CDR3 reads CAWSTGNEKLFF. The CDR3, as DNA: TGTGCCTGGAGTACCGGTAATGAAAAACTGTTTTTT. The complete variable domain, with remaining parts taken from reference TRBV30 and TRBJ1-4, reads SQTIHQWPATLVQPVGSPLSLECTVEGTSNPNLYWYRQAAGRGLQLLFYSVGIGQISSEVPQNLSASRPQDRQFILSSKKLLLSDSGFYLCAWSTGNEKLFFGSGTQLSVL.